Below are 32 T cell receptor beta chains sequenced from a single sample in a study of blood T cell repertoires in COVID-19. Some clones are missing from TCRdb's copy, which holds only in-frame ones; the method was immunoSEQ multiplex PCR. The table has hundreds of thousands of clones, around 89% seen once. Source material: PBMCs or T cells enriched from blood (not recorded which). Receptors were obtained from a man younger than 40 who had recovered from COVID-19.

This chain links TRBV5-1 with TRBJ1-6; D unresolved. The CDR3 covers 13 residues. V was clipped by 2 bases and J by 14 bases, with 14 bases between them. Germline CDR1 and CDR2: SGHRS and YFSETQ. The CDR3 DNA is TGCGCCAGCAGCTTCCGGACCGGGGAGGCCCTCCACTTT. This codes for CASSFRTGEALHF.

The chain carries TRBV28 and TRBJ2-2, with 10 bases that match TRBD1. This CDR3 has 16 residues. With 6 bases clipped from V and 6 bases from J, the junction kept 10 bases outside the gene matches. Germline assignment: CDR1 MDHEN and CDR2 SYDVKM. The CDR3 protein is CASSLAGTGASGELFF. The DNA for the CDR3 is TGTGCCAGCAGCCTAGCCGGGACAGGGGCCTCCGGGGAGCTGTTTTTT. The whole variable domain, filled in from reference TRBV28 and TRBJ2-2, reads DVKVTQSSRYLVKRTGEKVFLECVQDMDHENMFWYRQDPGLGLRLIYFSYDVKMKEKGDIPEGYSVSREKKERFSLILESASTNQTSMYLCASSLAGTGASGELFFGEGSRLTVL.

V gene TRBV28 combines with J gene TRBJ1-1; 7 bases map to TRBD1. This CDR3 contains 15 residues. V lost 6 bases and J lost 3; bases outside the gene matches: 10. Germline CDR1 MDHEN, CDR2 SYDVKM. CDR3 sequence (DNA): TGTGCCAGCAGCACCGGACAGGCCGTTTACACTGAAGCTTTCTTT. Translation: CASSTGQAVYTEAFF.

The chain links TRBV5-1 to TRBJ1-2; D gene uncertain. The CDR3 is 14 residues long. Between the trimmed V and J ends, which lost 2 bases and 8 bases, there was a span of 16 bases. Germline V gives CDR1 SGHRS, CDR2 YFSETQ. CDR3 sequence reads: CASSFSYRDNGYTF. The DNA for the CDR3 is TGCGCCAGCAGCTTCTCATACCGAGACAACGGCTACACCTTC. The full variable domain, with the rest looked up from reference TRBV5-1 and TRBJ1-2, is KAGVTQTPRYLIKTRGQQVTLSCSPISGHRSVSWYQQTPGQGLQFLFEYFSETQRNKGNFPGRFSGRQFSNSRSEMNVSTLELGDSALYLCASSFSYRDNGYTFGSGTRLTVV.

A few counts support this clone. The rearrangement joins TRBV7-2 to TRBJ1-2; the D is unclear. The germline V gene encodes CDR1 SGHTA and CDR2 FQGNSA. CDR3 size: 12 residues. Trimming removed 7 bases from V and 3 bases from J, with 9 bases in between. The CDR3 DNA is TGTGCCAGCACCCGAACAGACTATGGCTACACCTTC. Translating gives CASTRTDYGYTF.

This clone was picked up one time. This chain joins TRBV28 and TRBJ2-1; 10 bases are a match to TRBD2. Trimming at V came to 2 bases and at J to 3 bases, leaving 4 bases not matched to a gene. The CDR3 covers 16 residues. Germline assignment: CDR1 MDHEN and CDR2 SYDVKM. CDR3: CASSLQPSGSYNEQFF. CDR3 bases: TGTGCCAGCAGTTTACAACCTAGCGGGAGCTACAATGAGCAGTTCTTC. Using reference TRBV28 and TRBJ2-1 for the parts outside the CDR3, the full variable domain is DVKVTQSSRYLVKRTGEKVFLECVQDMDHENMFWYRQDPGLGLRLIYFSYDVKMKEKGDIPEGYSVSREKKERFSLILESASTNQTSMYLCASSLQPSGSYNEQFFGPGTRLTVL.

This rearrangement joins TRBV9 to TRBJ2-7; D remains ambiguous. The CDR3 runs to 13 residues. Trimming pared 4 bases from V and 0 bases from J, leaving 8 bases between. Germline-derived CDR1 and CDR2 are SGDLS and YYNGEE. The CDR3 here is CASSPWSSYEQYF. CDR3 in DNA: TGTGCCAGCAGCCCCTGGAGCTCCTACGAGCAGTACTTC.

This rearrangement joins TRBV2 to TRBJ1-5, with no clear D. This CDR3 contains 17 residues. CDR1 and CDR2 (germline): SNHLY, FYNNEI. V lost 2 bases to trimming and J lost 0 bases, with 14 bases between them. The DNA of the CDR3 is TGTGCCAGCAGTGAAAGGCAGGTCTTGATTAGCAATCAGCCCCAGCATTTT. Protein: CASSERQVLISNQPQHF.

The CDR3 here is CASSEYGQGSGELFF. The CDR3, as DNA: TGTGCCAGCAGTGAATATGGACAGGGGTCCGGGGAGCTGTTTTTT. The chain links TRBV25-1 to TRBJ2-2, with 9 bases aligning to TRBD1. The CDR3 loop spans 15 amino acids. The germline V gene encodes CDR1 MGHDK and CDR2 SYGVNS. The V segment lost 0 bases and the J segment 6 bases; nucleotides outside the gene matches: 2.

The chain recombines TRBV28 with TRBJ1-2, with a tentative D call TRBD1 (5 bases). Germline loops: CDR1 MDHEN, CDR2 SYDVKM. V dropped 4 bases and J dropped 8 bases, with 17 bases sitting between them. The CDR3 sequence is 14 residues long. The CDR3 is CASSYGGGVGGYTF. The CDR3 nucleotides read TGTGCCAGCAGTTACGGCGGGGGTGTGGGAGGCTACACCTTC.

The chain employs TRBV4-2 and TRBJ2-2, with no clear D. Germline CDR1 LGHNA, CDR2 YNFKEQ. This CDR3 has 14 amino acids. Trimming removed 0 bases at V and 4 bases at J, with 6 bases between. In DNA, the CDR3 is TGTGCCAGCAGCCAAGATCAGTTCACCGGGGAGCTGTTTTTT. It specifies CASSQDQFTGELFF.

This chain joins TRBV19 and TRBJ2-1; TRBD2 agrees at 10 bases. Germline V gene data show CDR1 as LNHDA and CDR2 as SQIVND (reference sequence). The CDR3 is 17 residues long. V was pared by 5 bases and J by 0 bases, with 7 bases of the junction left unmatched. CDR3 residues: CASSGLPSGSSYNEQFF. The CDR3 region has the DNA TGTGCCAGTAGTGGGCTACCTAGCGGGAGCTCCTACAATGAGCAGTTCTTC.

This clone was seen just once. V gene TRBV16 combines with J gene TRBJ1-1; perhaps TRBD1 as D (6 bases). The CDR3 is made up of 16 amino acids. Trimming left V 4 bases short and J 5 bases short, with 20 bases between. Germline values: CDR1 KGHSY, CDR2 FQNENV. DNA for the CDR3: TGTGCCAGCAGCCCTGGACAGCCCGCAAGGGGGACTGAAGCTTTCTTT. The encoded protein is CASSPGQPARGTEAFF.

In the case of this clone: The junction shows a germline mismatch at one end, possibly a read error. The V and J genes are TRBV28 and TRBJ2-1; 15 nucleotides line up with TRBD2. The length of the CDR3 is 16 residues. Germline CDR1 and CDR2: MDHEN and SYDVKM. For the CDR3, the DNA is TGTGCCAGCAGTTTATGGGGGACTAGCGGGAGGCGGGTGATGGTCTTC. It specifies CASSLWGTSGRRVMVF.

V gene TRBV5-4 combines with J gene TRBJ2-3; TRBD2 matches at 7 bases. V shed 3 bases, J shed 3 bases, and the junction held 4 bases outside the gene matches. Germline lookup yields CDR1 SGHNT and CDR2 YYREEE (reference sequence). This CDR3 spans 14 amino acids. This CDR3 is CASSWRGGTDTQYF. The CDR3 coding sequence is TGTGCCAGCAGCTGGAGGGGAGGGACAGATACGCAGTATTTT.

The CDR3 region is CASKVGPGDYGYTF. The CDR3 coding sequence is TGTGCCAGTAAAGTGGGCCCCGGGGACTATGGCTACACCTTC. This chain connects TRBV19 to TRBJ1-2, with D uncertain. CDR1 and CDR2 (germline): LNHDA, SQIVND (reference sequence). The V end lost 7 bases, the J end lost 3 bases, and 15 bases lay between the germline ends. CDR3 size: 14 residues. Supplemented by reference TRBV19 and TRBJ1-2, the full variable domain reads DGGITQSPKYLFRKEGQNVTLSCEQNLNHDAMYWYRQDPGQGLRLIYYSQIVNDFQKGDIAEGYSVSREKKESFPLTVTSAQKNPTAFYLCASKVGPGDYGYTFGSGTRLTVV.

The chain joins TRBV7-9 to TRBJ2-2; D call uncertain. V lost 5 bases and J 6 bases, leaving 22 bases between the germline ends. Germline CDR1 SEHNR, CDR2 FQNEAQ (reference sequence). The CDR3 length is 17 residues. Here the CDR3 DNA reads TGTGCCAGCAGCCCCCGACCAGGCAGGCAAGGTGCCGGGGAGCTGTTTTTT. It is translated as CASSPRPGRQGAGELFF.

Of note for this clone: The same CDR3 also results from other DNA sequences found in this sample. The gene calls are TRBV30 and TRBJ1-6; 10 positions agree with TRBD1. Germline V CDR1 and CDR2: GTSNPN, SVGIG (reference sequence). The CDR3 runs to 14 residues. V shed 3 bases and J 7 bases; nucleotides not matched to a gene: 3. CDR3 nucleotides: TGTGCCTGGAGGGGGGACAGGGGAAATTCACCCCTCCACTTT. Its protein is CAWRGDRGNSPLHF.

J is TRBJ2-3 and V is TRBV3-1 (or the pseudogene TRBV3-2); D possibly corresponds to TRBD2 (6 bases). CDR3 size: 15 residues. V shed 8 bases and J shed 0 bases, with 15 bases lying between them. Germline V gene sequence: CDR1 LGHDT, CDR2 YNNKEL (reference sequence). CDR3 in amino acids: CASAPSGFSTDTQYF. CDR3 sequence (DNA): TGTGCCAGCGCGCCCAGCGGGTTTAGCACAGATACGCAGTATTTT.

The V and J genes are TRBV18 and TRBJ2-1, with TRBD1 matching over 7 bases. CDR1 and CDR2 (germline): KGHSH, LQKENI. After removal of 5 bases from V and 10 bases from J, the junction contained 14 bases not matched to a gene. The CDR3 contains 15 residues. The CDR3 protein is CASSSYTQTGQEQFF. CDR3 sequence (DNA): TGTGCCAGCTCATCCTATACTCAGACAGGGCAAGAGCAGTTCTTC.

The chain links TRBV18 to TRBJ1-1, with D tentatively TRBD1 (5 bases). V lost 0 bases and J 4 bases, leaving 21 bases between the germline ends. The CDR3 length is 18 residues. Germline CDR1 is KGHSH and CDR2 is LQKENI. CDR3 protein: CASSPPGRTHTGSTEAFF. CDR3 nucleotide sequence: TGTGCCAGCTCACCACCGGGGCGGACCCACACTGGAAGCACTGAAGCTTTCTTT.

The chain joins TRBV6-5 to TRBJ1-5; D remains ambiguous. The CDR3 has 12 residues. Per the germline V gene, CDR1 is MNHEY and CDR2 is SVGAGI. The germline V and J ends were trimmed by 4 bases and 6 bases, with 7 bases remaining between them. CDR3 in DNA: TGTGCCAGCAGTTTCCGCGGTCAGCCCCAGCATTTT. It codes for CASSFRGQPQHF.

This CDR3 reads CASMRQGDTGELFF. CDR3 bases: TGTGCCAGCATGAGACAGGGGGACACCGGGGAGCTGTTTTTT. V gene TRBV6-5 combines with J gene TRBJ2-2, with TRBD1 identical over 9 bases. Per the germline V gene, CDR1 is MNHEY and CDR2 is SVGAGI. J lost 3 bases, V lost 7 bases, and 3 bases had no gene match. CDR3 length equals 14 residues.

This chain joins TRBV14 and TRBJ2-1; 10 bases fit TRBD2. This CDR3 has 22 residues. Trimming cost V 0 bases and J 2 bases; bases outside gene matches: 19. CDR1 is SGHDN, CDR2 FVKESK, per germline. This CDR3 is CASSQDPPRTSGVRGAYNEQFF. DNA for the CDR3: TGTGCCAGCAGCCAAGATCCGCCAAGGACTAGCGGAGTCAGGGGCGCCTACAATGAGCAGTTCTTC.

This sequence joins TRBV5-1 and TRBJ2-2; unclear D gene. This CDR3 has 16 amino acids. Germline V lookup: CDR1 SGHRS, CDR2 YFSETQ. V was trimmed by 1 base and J by 1 base, leaving 11 bases between them. The CDR3 DNA reads TGCGCCAGCAGCTTGTTTTCGACTTTGAACACCGGGGAGCTGTTTTTT. Its translation: CASSLFSTLNTGELFF.

The chain is built from TRBV27 and TRBJ1-2, with 7 bases lining up with TRBD1. The CDR3 is 16 residues long. After removal of 5 bases from V and 4 bases from J, the junction contained 13 bases not matched to a gene. Per the germline V gene, CDR1 is MNHEY and CDR2 is SMNVEV (reference sequence). The DNA of the CDR3 is TGTGCCAGCAGTCCAATTTCGACAGGGTCCGGCTATGGCTACACCTTC. It encodes CASSPISTGSGYGYTF.

The V call is TRBV5-4, the J call TRBJ2-1, with D possibly matching TRBD2 (5 bases). V was shortened by 5 bases and J by 0 bases, with 15 bases between the two germline ends. CDR3 length: 16 amino acids. The germline CDR1 and CDR2 sequences are SGHNT and YYREEE (reference sequence). The CDR3 bases are TGTGCCAGCAGTCAAGCCGCGGGTTCCTCCTACAATGAGCAGTTCTTC. It is translated as CASSQAAGSSYNEQFF.

This clone was seen only once. The rearrangement joins TRBV11-3 to TRBJ1-1, with D possibly matching TRBD1 (5 bases). V was cut by 4 bases and J by 2 bases, with 11 bases left in between. This CDR3 contains 14 residues. CDR1 is SGHNT and CDR2 is YENEEA in the germline V gene. The CDR3 here is CASSSGGVNTEAFF. CDR3 nucleotide sequence: TGTGCCAGCAGCTCCGGGGGTGTAAACACTGAAGCTTTCTTT.

This clone was counted a single time. The chain couples TRBV10-3 to TRBJ2-7; 9 nucleotides agree with TRBD1. CDR1 is ENHRY and CDR2 is SYGVKD in the germline V gene. After removal of 10 bases from V and 1 base from J, the junction contained 8 bases not matched to a gene. This CDR3 comprises 14 residues. CDR3 in DNA: TGTGCCACCACCGGGACAGGGTTATCCTACGAGCAGTACTTC. Amino acid sequence: CATTGTGLSYEQYF.

CDR3 bases: TGTGCCAGCATCAAGCCTAGCGGGAGTTCCCTTGGGGCCAACGTCCTGACTTTC. Translated, it gives CASIKPSGSSLGANVLTF. The V gene is TRBV21-1, the J gene TRBJ2-6; no check of the table's D call, TRBD2, against the DNA was made. TRBV21-1 has pseudogene status. The CDR3 consists of 18 residues.

The chain recombines TRBV18 with TRBJ2-5, with D possibly being TRBD2 (6 bases). The CDR3 is 17 residues long. Trimming took 0 bases from V and 5 from J, leaving 19 bases between them. Germline values: CDR1 KGHSH, CDR2 LQKENI. CDR3 amino acids: CASSPPQAGDLLETQYF. CDR3 DNA: TGTGCCAGCTCACCACCCCAAGCGGGTGACCTGTTGGAGACCCAGTACTTC. The entire variable domain, with the rest obtained from reference TRBV18 and TRBJ2-5, is as follows: NAGVMQNPRHLVRRRGQEARLRCSPMKGHSHVYWYRQLPEEGLKFMVYLQKENIIDESGMPKERFSAEFPKEGPSILRIQQVVRGDSAAYFCASSPPQAGDLLETQYFGPGTRLLVL.

The rearrangement joins TRBV28 to TRBJ2-5, with 9 bases that match TRBD2. V trimming: 6 bases; J trimming: 2 bases; junction bases outside the gene matches: 7. This CDR3 is built from 15 residues. Germline CDR1 and CDR2: MDHEN and SYDVKM. The CDR3 nucleotides are TGTGCCAGCAGCCACGGACTAGCGAGACAAGAGACCCAGTACTTC. Amino acid sequence: CASSHGLARQETQYF.